The present entry profiles one T cell receptor beta chain with its context. The antigen remains undetermined. The CDR3 length is 16 residues. Germline CDR1 reads SGHDN; CDR2 reads FVKESK. Losses at the gene ends were 0 bases for V and 5 bases for J; bases not matched to a gene: 7. The data derive from a study of PD-L1 blockade in urothelial cancer. Assay used: immunoSEQ multiplex PCR; TCRdb lists only in-frame clones, some missing. Of tens of thousands of clones in the sample, more than 80% were seen once. Time point indicated: pretreatment peripheral blood. Study results and caveats: Pretreatment blood TCR clonality under the median forecast improved survival.

J is TRBJ2-7 and V is TRBV14, with 10 positions matching TRBD1. Material: PBMCs, obtained around atezolizumab (anti-PD-L1) treatment. The sequence was obtained from a man in his fifties with urothelial cancer. Here the CDR3 reads CASSQDLGGTGDEQYF. The CDR3 nucleotides are TGTGCCAGCAGCCAAGATCTAGGGGGGACAGGGGACGAGCAGTACTTC. Filled out from reference TRBV14 and TRBJ2-7, the complete variable domain reads EAGVTQFPSHSVIEKGQTVTLRCDPISGHDNLYWYRRVMGKEIKFLLHFVKESKQDESGMPNNRFLAERTGGTYSTLKVQPAELEDSGVYFCASSQDLGGTGDEQYFGPGTRLTVT.